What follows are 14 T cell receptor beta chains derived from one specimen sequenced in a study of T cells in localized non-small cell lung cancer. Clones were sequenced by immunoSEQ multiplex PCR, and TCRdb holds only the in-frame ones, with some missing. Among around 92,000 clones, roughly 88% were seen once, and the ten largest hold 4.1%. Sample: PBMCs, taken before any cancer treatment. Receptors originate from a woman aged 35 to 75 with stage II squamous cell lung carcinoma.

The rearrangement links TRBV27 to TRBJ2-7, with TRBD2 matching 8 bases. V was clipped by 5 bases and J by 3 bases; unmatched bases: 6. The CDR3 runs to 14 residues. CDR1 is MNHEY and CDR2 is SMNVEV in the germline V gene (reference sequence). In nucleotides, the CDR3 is TGTGCCAGCAGTCTCGGGGGGGTAGGCTACGAGCAGTACTTC. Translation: CASSLGGVGYEQYF.

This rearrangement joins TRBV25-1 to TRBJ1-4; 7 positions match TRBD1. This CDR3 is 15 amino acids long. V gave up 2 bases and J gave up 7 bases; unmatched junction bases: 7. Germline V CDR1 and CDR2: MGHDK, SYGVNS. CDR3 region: CASSEPGQSSEKLFF. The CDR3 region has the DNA TGTGCCAGCAGTGAACCGGGACAGTCTAGTGAAAAACTGTTTTTT.

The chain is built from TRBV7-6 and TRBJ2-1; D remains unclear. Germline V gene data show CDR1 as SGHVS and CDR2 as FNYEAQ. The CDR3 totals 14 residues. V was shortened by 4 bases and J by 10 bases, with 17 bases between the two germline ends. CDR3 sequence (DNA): TGTGCCAGCAGCTCGTCGTTCGATGGGTGGGAGCAGTTCTTC. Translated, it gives CASSSSFDGWEQFF.

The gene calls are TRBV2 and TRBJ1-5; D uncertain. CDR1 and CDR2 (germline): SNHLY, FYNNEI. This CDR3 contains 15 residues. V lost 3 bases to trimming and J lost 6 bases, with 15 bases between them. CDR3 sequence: CASSDVAGFSQPQHF. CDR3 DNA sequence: TGTGCCAGCAGTGACGTCGCAGGCTTCAGTCAGCCCCAGCATTTT.

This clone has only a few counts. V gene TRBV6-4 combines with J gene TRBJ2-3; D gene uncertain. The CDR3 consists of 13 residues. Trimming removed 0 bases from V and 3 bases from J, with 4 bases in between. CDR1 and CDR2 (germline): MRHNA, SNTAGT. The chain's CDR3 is CASSDSVTDTQYF. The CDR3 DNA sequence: TGTGCCAGCAGTGACTCCGTAACAGATACGCAGTATTTT.

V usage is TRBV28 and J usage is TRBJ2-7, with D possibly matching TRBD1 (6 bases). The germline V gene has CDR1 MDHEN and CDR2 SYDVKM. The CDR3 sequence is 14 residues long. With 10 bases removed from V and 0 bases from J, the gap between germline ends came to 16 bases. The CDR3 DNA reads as TGTGCCACCTCACAAGCGGACAGCTCCTACGAGCAGTACTTC. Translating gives CATSQADSSYEQYF.

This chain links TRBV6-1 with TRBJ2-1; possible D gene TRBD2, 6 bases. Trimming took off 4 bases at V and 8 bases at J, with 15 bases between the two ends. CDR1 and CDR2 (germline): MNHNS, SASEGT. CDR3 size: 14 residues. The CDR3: CASSASGVVDEQFF. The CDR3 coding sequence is TGTGCCAGCAGTGCATCGGGAGTTGTGGATGAGCAGTTCTTC.

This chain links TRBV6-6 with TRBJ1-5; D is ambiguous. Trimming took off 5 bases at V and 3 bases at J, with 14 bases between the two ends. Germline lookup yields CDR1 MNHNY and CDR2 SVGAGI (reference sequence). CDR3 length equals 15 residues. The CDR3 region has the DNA TGTGCCAGCAGTATCCGGATCGCGGCCAATCAGCCCCAGCATTTT. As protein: CASSIRIAANQPQHF.

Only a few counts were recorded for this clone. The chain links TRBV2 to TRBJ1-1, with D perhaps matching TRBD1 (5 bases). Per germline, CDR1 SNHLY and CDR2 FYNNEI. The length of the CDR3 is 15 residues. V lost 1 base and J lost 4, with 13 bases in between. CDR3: CASSEVHRRGTEAFF. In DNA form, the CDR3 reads TGTGCCAGCAGTGAAGTCCACAGGCGGGGCACTGAAGCTTTCTTT.

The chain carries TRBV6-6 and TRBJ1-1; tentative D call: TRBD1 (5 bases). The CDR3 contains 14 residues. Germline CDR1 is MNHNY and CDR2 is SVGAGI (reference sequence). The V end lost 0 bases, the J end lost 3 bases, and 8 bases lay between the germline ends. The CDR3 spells CASSYSGRYTEAFF. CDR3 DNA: TGTGCCAGCAGTTACTCGGGACGGTACACTGAAGCTTTCTTT.

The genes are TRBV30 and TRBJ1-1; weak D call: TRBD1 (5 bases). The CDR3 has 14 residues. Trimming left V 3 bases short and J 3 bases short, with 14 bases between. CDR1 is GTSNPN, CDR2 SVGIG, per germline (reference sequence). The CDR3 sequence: CAWRRTRGDTEAFF. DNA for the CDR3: TGTGCCTGGAGGAGGACTCGGGGGGACACTGAAGCTTTCTTT.

CDR3 sequence (DNA): TGCGCCAGCAGTGAGGCAGGGGATAACTATGGCTACACCTTC. This translates into CASSEAGDNYGYTF. The chain employs TRBV10-2 and TRBJ1-2; a weak D match, TRBD1 (6 bases). The V and J ends lost 2 bases and 1 base respectively, with 8 bases between them. The germline CDR1 and CDR2 sequences are WSHSY and SAAADI. The CDR3 runs 14 residues.

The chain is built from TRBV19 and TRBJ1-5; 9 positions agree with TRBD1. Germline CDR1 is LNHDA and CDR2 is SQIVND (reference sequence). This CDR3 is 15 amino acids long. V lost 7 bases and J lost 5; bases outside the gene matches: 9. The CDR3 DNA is TGTGCCAGTACCCTGATGGGACAGGGTTATCAGCCCCAGCATTTT. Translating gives CASTLMGQGYQPQHF.

The CDR3: CASSQVEGGFPYGYTF. The CDR3 nucleotides read TGCGCCAGCAGCCAAGTGGAAGGGGGCTTTCCCTATGGCTACACCTTC. The rearrangement uses TRBV4-1 and TRBJ1-2, with 7 positions matching TRBD1. The CDR3 spans 16 residues. Germline CDR1 reads MGHRA; CDR2 reads YSYEKL. J was trimmed by 4 bases and V by 1 base; bases with no gene match: 9.